The clone carrying this TCR beta chain has a count of ten or more. Its antigen is currently unknown. RNA transcripts yielded amplified TCR beta CDR3 regions. Using the HTBI primer set, a first-round RT-PCR was run on the TCR CDR3. TCRdb reanalysed the multiplex PCR reads using MiXCR and keeps one entry per CDR3 protein. The top ten hold about 14% of the sample, which has some 250,000 distinct CDR3 sequences, 13% to 15% seen once. These data come from a study of T cells in Graves' hyperthyroidism and ophthalmopathy. Study outcomes and limitations: Before onset, ophthalmopathy was predicted by the model a median roughly six months earlier. Most thyroid clonotypes expanded above 0.001 were also detected in blood.

Uncontrolled infection, other autoimmune disease, pregnancy or lactation barred patients from enrollment. Trimming cost V 0 bases and J 7 bases, with 12 bases left between them. The CDR3 contains 13 residues. Germline CDR1 is GTSNPN and CDR2 is SVGIG (reference sequence). The sequencing input was blood. The genes are TRBV30 and TRBJ1-1, with D perhaps matching TRBD1 (5 bases). The receptor was derived from a woman aged 40 to 55 with Graves' hyperthyroidism that later progressed to Graves' ophthalmopathy. The CDR3 sequence is CAWSVRGGGEAFF. Written as DNA, the CDR3 is TGTGCCTGGAGTGTACGGGGGGGAGGTGAAGCTTTCTTT.